The rows below give T cell receptor beta chains drawn from one sample of a study of identical twins. Each CDR3 protein is one row after TCRdb ran MiXCR on the 5' RACE reads. The sample consists of 200,000 to 250,000 distinct CDR3 sequences, 5.5% to 7.5% of them appearing once. The sample was also linked to a second study, of T cells expressing NK-cell markers.

Sequencing used CD8+ T cells sorted from blood. The receptors were gathered from a young woman in good health. CDR3s include the opening cysteine and the closing phenylalanine or tryptophan. The order of the fields is CDR3 DNA, CDR3 protein, D gene, V gene, J gene, clone size. D genes are given only for firm matches. Size values are once, few and many counts, or a class for expanded clones, and some rows have none.

TGTGCCAGCAGTTGGCTGGGGCGGTTGGAGGAGCAGTACTTC	CASSWLGRLEEQYF	NA	TRBV27	TRBJ2-7	few
TGCAGTGCCCGCCCGGGAAAGACCGGGGAGCTGTTTTTT	CSARPGKTGELFF	NA	TRBV20-1	TRBJ2-2	NA
TGTGCCAGCTCCGTGTGGGTAGACGAGCAGTACTTC	CASSVWVDEQYF	NA	TRBV6-1	TRBJ2-7	few
TGTGCCAGCAGCGTGGAGGGTTACTCCTACGAGCAGTACTTC	CASSVEGYSYEQYF	NA	TRBV9	TRBJ2-7	NA
TGTGCCAGCAGCCCCCATTCGGGGGCCAAAAACATTCAGTACTTC	CASSPHSGAKNIQYF	NA	TRBV3-1	TRBJ2-4	few
TGTGCCAGTAGTATCGGAAGCGCCTACAATGAGCAGTTCTTC	CASSIGSAYNEQFF	NA	TRBV19	TRBJ2-1	few
TGTGCCAGCAGCCACAGGGGTGGCGCAGATACGCAGTATTTT	CASSHRGGADTQYF	TRBD1	TRBV27	TRBJ2-3	few
TGTGCCAGCAGCCCGGCTAGCGGGGGTAGCACAGATACGCAGTATTTT	CASSPASGGSTDTQYF	TRBD2	TRBV9	TRBJ2-3	few
TGTGCCAGCAGCTCGGACGGCAGGGGGCAAGATACGCAGTATTTT	CASSSDGRGQDTQYF	TRBD1	TRBV7-3	TRBJ2-3	few
TGCGCCAGCCGCCACAGGAGCTCCTACGAGCAGTACTTC	CASRHRSSYEQYF	NA	TRBV5-1	TRBJ2-7	few
TGTGCCAGCACCCCGACCCATCGGGAGGGCACTGAAGCTTTCTTT	CASTPTHREGTEAFF	NA	TRBV5-6	TRBJ1-1	few
TGTGCCAGCAGTTACTCAGGGTGGCGGGACACAGATACGCAGTATTTT	CASSYSGWRDTDTQYF	NA	TRBV6-5	TRBJ2-3	few
TGTGCCAGCAGTGAGGCGGAAGCAGGGGGCATCACTGAAGCTTTCTTT	CASSEAEAGGITEAFF	TRBD1	TRBV2	TRBJ1-1	few
TGTGCCAGCAGTTTTGCCCCGATCTACGAGCAGTACTTC	CASSFAPIYEQYF	NA	TRBV12-3/TRBV12-4	TRBJ2-7	many
TGTGCCAGCAGCTTAGGAGCTATCAGCTCCTACGAGCAGTACTTC	CASSLGAISSYEQYF	NA	TRBV7-9	TRBJ2-7	many
TGTGCCATCAGTGAGTCGATAGTAGCGGGGGGCCATCCCGATACGCAGTATTTT	CAISESIVAGGHPDTQYF	TRBD2	TRBV10-3	TRBJ2-3	few
TGCAGTGCGTTCGGATTACTGAGGGACAGGATCCTCTACGAGCAGTACTTC	CSAFGLLRDRILYEQYF	TRBD1	TRBV20-1	TRBJ2-7	many
TGTGCCAGCAGTCCTGGACCCGGCGGGACCCAGTACTTC	CASSPGPGGTQYF	NA	TRBV12-3/TRBV12-4	TRBJ2-5	many
TGTGCCAGCAGTTTAAAGGGGAGCTCCTACAATGAGCAGTTCTTC	CASSLKGSSYNEQFF	NA	TRBV27	TRBJ2-1	many
TGTGCCACCTCCGGGACAGGGGTGAATGAGCAGTTCTTC	CATSGTGVNEQFF	TRBD1	TRBV24-1	TRBJ2-1	many
TGTGCCAGCAGCTTAGAATCGGGACCCCTCCACTTT	CASSLESGPLHF	NA	TRBV7-9	TRBJ1-6	NA
TGTGCCAGCAGTTATCTTCGCACAGGGTCCCTCTACAATGAGCAGTTCTTC	CASSYLRTGSLYNEQFF	NA	TRBV6-2/TRBV6-3	TRBJ2-1	few
TGTGCCAGCAGCACGATAAGCGGGAGAGGACAAGAGACCCAGTACTTC	CASSTISGRGQETQYF	TRBD2	TRBV9	TRBJ2-5	few
TGTGCCAGCAGCGTAGTTGGCGGAGAAGCTTTCTTT	CASSVVGGEAFF	NA	TRBV9	TRBJ1-1	few
TGTGCCAGCAGTCCTTCCCCTTCTGGGGCCAACGTCCTGACTTTC	CASSPSPSGANVLTF	NA	TRBV27	TRBJ2-6	few
TGTGCCAGCAGCGCCACGACGGGAACTGGGGCCAACGTCCTGACTTTC	CASSATTGTGANVLTF	NA	TRBV7-6	TRBJ2-6	once
TGTGCCAGCAGCTGGGACAGGGTTGATGGCTACACCTTC	CASSWDRVDGYTF	TRBD1	TRBV12-3/TRBV12-4	TRBJ1-2	few
TGTGCCAGCGGCAACGGAGACTCTGGAAACACCATATATTTT	CASGNGDSGNTIYF	NA	TRBV7-9	TRBJ1-3	few
TGTGCCAGCATATCGGGAGGGCCCTCGGGTGAGCAGTTCTTC	CASISGGPSGEQFF	TRBD2	TRBV12-3/TRBV12-4	TRBJ2-1	many
TGCAGTGCTTGGCCGGGTCGAGGTTCGAACACTGAAGCTTTCTTT	CSAWPGRGSNTEAFF	NA	TRBV20-1	TRBJ1-1	few
TGCAGCGGCTATATGGCGACAGGAATAAACTCTGGGGCCAACGTCCTGACTTTC	CSGYMATGINSGANVLTF	NA	TRBV29-1	TRBJ2-6	NA
TGTGCCAGCAGGAAGACAGGACTCTTTGACTACGAGCAGTACTTC	CASRKTGLFDYEQYF	NA	TRBV12-3/TRBV12-4	TRBJ2-7	NA
TGTGCCAGCAGCCCCGGGGGGTCGGACACCGGGGAGCTGTTTTTT	CASSPGGSDTGELFF	TRBD2	TRBV6-2/TRBV6-3	TRBJ2-2	many
TGCAGTGCTAGGACCCCTCGAGGGAACACCGGGGAGCTGTTTTTT	CSARTPRGNTGELFF	NA	TRBV20-1	TRBJ2-2	NA
TGTGCCAGCAGCCGAAATCTGACTAGCGGGGACCGCTCCTACGAGCAGTACTTC	CASSRNLTSGDRSYEQYF	TRBD2	TRBV11-1	TRBJ2-7	few
TGTGCCAGCAGCTTGACTCGAGCGGGGGAGCAGTACTTC	CASSLTRAGEQYF	TRBD2	TRBV7-6	TRBJ2-7	few
TGTGCCAGCGGGTCGGCCAGCATACCCTACGAGCAGTACTTC	CASGSASIPYEQYF	NA	TRBV27	TRBJ2-7	many
TGTGCCAGCAGCTTTCTGACGGGGAACTACGAGCAGTACTTC	CASSFLTGNYEQYF	NA	TRBV7-9	TRBJ2-7	few
TGTGCCAGCCACGGAACATCTGGAAACACCATATATTTT	CASHGTSGNTIYF	NA	TRBV27	TRBJ1-3	NA
TGTGCCAGCAGCTTGGGATTCCGTGAGGCCTCCGAGCAGTACTTC	CASSLGFREASEQYF	NA	TRBV2	TRBJ2-7	many
TGTGCCAGCAGCATTACAGGGAGGGGGGAAGCAGCTTTCTTT	CASSITGRGEAAFF	NA	TRBV28	TRBJ1-1	few
TGTGCCAGCAGCTTAGGCGCGGGTTGGGGCTATGGCTACACCTTC	CASSLGAGWGYGYTF	NA	TRBV7-8	TRBJ1-2	many
TGTGCCAGCAGCCAACAGGAGACCCTTTTTGAAGCTTTCTTT	CASSQQETLFEAFF	NA	TRBV7-8	TRBJ1-1	NA
TGTGCCAGCAGTCCCATCGGGGACCTCCTGGGGAGAGCTTTCTTT	CASSPIGDLLGRAFF	NA	TRBV27	TRBJ1-1	many
TGTGCCAGCAGCTTAACCGGGCCTTCGGAGCAGTACTTC	CASSLTGPSEQYF	NA	TRBV7-8	TRBJ2-7	few
TGTGCCAGCAGCGTAGGCTCTTGGGAAGGAAGCGGGAAAGAGCCAGATACGCAGTATTTT	CASSVGSWEGSGKEPDTQYF	TRBD2	TRBV9	TRBJ2-3	NA
TGTGCCAGCAGTTTAGCGATGCCCTACAATGAGCAGTTCTTC	CASSLAMPYNEQFF	NA	TRBV12-3/TRBV12-4	TRBJ2-1	NA
TGTGCCAGCAGCTGGCGACTAGCGCCGAACACCGGGGAGCTGTTTTTT	CASSWRLAPNTGELFF	TRBD2	TRBV7-2	TRBJ2-2	few
TGCAGTGCTGGGGGGCTAGCGACCTCCTACGAGCAGTACTTC	CSAGGLATSYEQYF	NA	TRBV20-1	TRBJ2-7	NA
TGTGCCAGCGCCGCTCGGACAGGGAATTCACCCCTCCACTTT	CASAARTGNSPLHF	TRBD1	TRBV5-6	TRBJ1-6	NA